Presented here are 14 T cell receptor beta chains from one specimen sequenced in a study of vaccination effects on CD4 cells after COVID-19. Their target antigens are unknown. The assay was immunoSEQ multiplex PCR, and TCRdb's table has in-frame clones only and misses some. The table lists some 70,000 clones, approximately 82% of them singletons. Sequencing in the ViraFEST assay came after antigen-specific CD4+ T cells had been expanded with viral peptide pools, which were used to stimulate PBMC. Between days 9 and 10 of culture, CD4+ T cells were separated out. The cohort was immunized with two doses of either the BNT162b2 or mRNA-1273 vaccine. The sample consisted of CD4+ T cells from PBMCs cultured with HCoV-229E spike peptides, taken after COVID-19 vaccination. Every receptor here comes from a human donor who received a COVID-19 vaccine.

The V call is TRBV7-2, the J call TRBJ2-1; D unresolved. The V end lost 2 bases, the J end lost 1 base, and 9 bases lay between the germline ends. The germline CDR1 and CDR2 sequences are SGHTA and FQGNSA. The CDR3 has 15 residues. CDR3 amino acids: CASSLSSSSYNEQFF. The CDR3 DNA reads as TGTGCCAGCAGCTTAAGTTCCAGTTCCTACAATGAGCAGTTCTTC.

This chain joins TRBV10-3 and TRBJ1-3; 8 nucleotides agree with TRBD1. CDR1 ENHRY and CDR2 SYGVKD come from the germline V gene. J gave up 4 bases and V 4 bases, and 3 bases lay outside the gene matches. CDR3 length: 14 amino acids. The CDR3 nucleotides are TGTGCCATCAGTGGACAGGGGTTGGGAAACACCATATATTTT. It translates to CAISGQGLGNTIYF.

The chain joins TRBV7-3 to TRBJ1-2; D is unresolved. The CDR3 has 13 amino acids. Germline CDR1 is SGHTA and CDR2 is FQGTGA. V was clipped by 5 bases and J by 6 bases, with 13 bases between them. The CDR3 DNA reads as TGTGCCAGCAGCCCATATGGCGGGGATGGCTACACCTTC. This gives the protein CASSPYGGDGYTF.

The genes are TRBV5-6 and TRBJ1-5, with D possibly matching TRBD1 (5 bases). Germline V CDR1 and CDR2: SGHDT, YYEEEE. V lost 4 bases and J 3 bases, leaving 20 bases between the germline ends. The CDR3 length is 17 residues. The CDR3 nucleotides read TGTGCCAGCAGCCTAGGCGACGGGGACCTTCCCAATCAGCCCCAGCATTTT. Translation: CASSLGDGDLPNQPQHF.

This chain uses TRBV2 with TRBJ2-3; 9 bases map to TRBD1. Germline CDR1 reads SNHLY; CDR2 reads FYNNEI. This CDR3 is 14 amino acids long. V lost 3 bases to trimming and J lost 4 bases; unmatched junction nucleotides: 2. The CDR3 protein is CASSEGQGADTQYF. The CDR3 bases are TGTGCCAGCAGTGAGGGACAGGGTGCAGATACGCAGTATTTT.

The V call is TRBV7-3, the J call TRBJ2-5; 9 bases align to TRBD1. The V and J ends lost 5 bases and 5 bases, in that order; junction bases with no gene match: 6. This CDR3 has 14 residues. CDR1 is SGHTA and CDR2 is FQGTGA in the germline V gene. DNA for the CDR3: TGTGCCAGCAGCCCCGGACAGGGGACGGAGACCCAGTACTTC. Residues: CASSPGQGTETQYF.

Here the CDR3 reads CASSPGSAYNEQFF. DNA of the CDR3: TGCGCCAGCAGCCCAGGGTCGGCCTACAATGAGCAGTTCTTC. V is TRBV5-1 and J is TRBJ2-1; possible D gene TRBD1, 5 bases. This CDR3 comprises 14 residues. Looked up from germline, CDR1 is SGHRS and CDR2 is YFSETQ. The ends were cut back, 4 bases at V and 2 bases at J, with 10 bases in the middle.

This chain links TRBV5-1 with TRBJ2-1; possibly TRBD2 for D (6 bases). V lost 0 bases and J 6 bases, leaving 7 bases between the germline ends. The CDR3 runs to 13 residues. Germline V gene lookup returns CDR1 SGHRS and CDR2 YFSETQ. Here the CDR3 DNA reads TGCGCCAGCAGCTTGGGGAGGGGCAATGAGCAGTTCTTC. It codes for CASSLGRGNEQFF. Supplemented by reference TRBV5-1 and TRBJ2-1, the full variable domain reads KAGVTQTPRYLIKTRGQQVTLSCSPISGHRSVSWYQQTPGQGLQFLFEYFSETQRNKGNFPGRFSGRQFSNSRSEMNVSTLELGDSALYLCASSLGRGNEQFFGPGTRLTVL.

The chain couples TRBV2 to TRBJ2-6; D tentatively reads TRBD1 or TRBD2 (5 bases each). CDR1 is SNHLY and CDR2 is FYNNEI in the germline V gene. CDR3 length: 15 amino acids. V shed 8 bases and J shed 0 bases, with 11 bases lying between them. The CDR3 protein is CASGNGGSGANVLTF. CDR3 bases: TGTGCCAGCGGTAATGGGGGCTCTGGGGCCAACGTCCTGACTTTC.

This clone was picked up one time. The genes are TRBV6-5 and TRBJ1-4; D is perhaps TRBD1 (5 bases). This CDR3 has 15 amino acids. The germline V and J ends were trimmed by 2 bases and 8 bases, with 15 bases remaining between them. The germline gives CDR1 MNHEY, CDR2 SVGAGI. The CDR3 sequence: CASSYRWGPTEKLFF. In nucleotides, the CDR3 is TGTGCCAGCAGTTACCGCTGGGGACCCACGGAAAAACTGTTTTTT.

The chain links TRBV5-1 to TRBJ2-3; no firm D call. This CDR3 spans 15 amino acids. V lost 0 bases, J lost 0 bases, and 8 bases lay in between. The germline CDR1 and CDR2 sequences are SGHRS and YFSETQ. The CDR3 spells CASSLVGASTDTQYF. The CDR3 DNA is TGCGCCAGCAGCTTGGTGGGCGCTAGCACAGATACGCAGTATTTT.

The chain couples TRBV7-3 to TRBJ2-1; 8 bases are shared with TRBD1. Germline loops: CDR1 SGHTA, CDR2 FQGTGA. The junction had 10 bases not matched to a gene; V was cut back by 5 bases and J by 10 bases. This CDR3 has 14 residues. CDR3 DNA sequence: TGTGCCAGCAGCCCCGGACAGGGTTTTGGAGAGCAGTTCTTC. It yields the protein CASSPGQGFGEQFF.

The chain links TRBV24-1 to TRBJ2-5, with 14 bases matching TRBD2. The junction had 13 bases not matched to a gene; V was cut back by 3 bases and J by 2 bases. Germline CDR1 KGHDR, CDR2 SFDVKD. The CDR3 extends over 20 amino acids. CDR3 nucleotides: TGTGCCACCAGTGATCCCGGACTAGCGGGGGGCCAACGAAATCAAGAGACCCAGTACTTC. It specifies CATSDPGLAGGQRNQETQYF.

This chain links TRBV7-2 with TRBJ2-5, with D perhaps assigned TRBD1 or TRBD2 (6 bases each). From germline, CDR1 is SGHTA and CDR2 FQGNSA. V gave up 4 bases and J gave up 4 bases, with 13 bases separating them. There are 14 residues in the CDR3. In DNA, the CDR3 is TGTGCCAGCAGCTACGGGGGCCAGGGAGAGACCCAGTACTTC. Translation: CASSYGGQGETQYF.